Here is one T cell receptor beta chain with its context. This entry comes from a study of CD8 T cells in Susac syndrome. The authors reverse transcribed about 0.5 to 1 ug RNA with random hexamers. TCRdb reanalysed the immunoSEQ multiplex PCR reads using MiXCR and keeps one entry per CDR3 protein. The profile shows around 170,000 distinct CDR3 sequences, roughly 95% of them singletons. The CDR3 spans 12 residues. The V gene's germline CDR1 is DFQATT and CDR2 SNEGSKA (reference sequence). V dropped 1 base and J dropped 7 bases, with 10 bases sitting between them. The specimen was CD8+ T cells from PBMCs. The TCR originated in a human donor with multiple sclerosis. V is TRBV20-1 and J is TRBJ1-1, with a weak D call TRBD1 (5 bases). The CDR3 region is CSARVGLGEAFF. CDR3 nucleotide sequence: TGCAGTGCTAGAGTGGGACTTGGTGAAGCTTTCTTT.